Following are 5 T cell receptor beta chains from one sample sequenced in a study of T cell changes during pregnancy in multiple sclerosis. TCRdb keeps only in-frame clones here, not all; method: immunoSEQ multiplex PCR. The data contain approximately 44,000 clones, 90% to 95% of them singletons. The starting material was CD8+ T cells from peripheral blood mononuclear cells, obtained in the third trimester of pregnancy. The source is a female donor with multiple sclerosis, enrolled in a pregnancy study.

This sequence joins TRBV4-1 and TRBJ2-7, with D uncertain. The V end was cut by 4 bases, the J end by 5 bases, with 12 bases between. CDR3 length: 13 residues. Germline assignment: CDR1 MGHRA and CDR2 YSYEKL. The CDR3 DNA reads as TGCGCCAGCAGCCCCCCGAGTTCCCACGAGCAGTACTTC. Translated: CASSPPSSHEQYF.

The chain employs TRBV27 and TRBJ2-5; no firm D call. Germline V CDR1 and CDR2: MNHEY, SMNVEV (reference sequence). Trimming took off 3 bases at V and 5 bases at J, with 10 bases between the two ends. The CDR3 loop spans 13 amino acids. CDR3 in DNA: TGTGCCAGCAGTTTGGGTGGGCACGAGACCCAGTACTTC. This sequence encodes CASSLGGHETQYF.

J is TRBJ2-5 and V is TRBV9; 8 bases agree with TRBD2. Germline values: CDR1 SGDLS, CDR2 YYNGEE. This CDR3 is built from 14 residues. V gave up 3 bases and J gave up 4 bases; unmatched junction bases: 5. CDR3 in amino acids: CASSAGLGIETQYF. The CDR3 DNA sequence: TGTGCCAGCAGCGCGGGACTAGGCATAGAGACCCAGTACTTC.

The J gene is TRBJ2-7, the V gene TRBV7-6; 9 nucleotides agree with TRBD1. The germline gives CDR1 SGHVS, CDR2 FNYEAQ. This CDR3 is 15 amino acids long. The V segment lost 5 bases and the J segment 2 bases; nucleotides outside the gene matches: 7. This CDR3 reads CASSQFGQGTYEQYF. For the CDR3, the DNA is TGTGCCAGCAGCCAGTTTGGACAGGGGACCTACGAGCAGTACTTC.

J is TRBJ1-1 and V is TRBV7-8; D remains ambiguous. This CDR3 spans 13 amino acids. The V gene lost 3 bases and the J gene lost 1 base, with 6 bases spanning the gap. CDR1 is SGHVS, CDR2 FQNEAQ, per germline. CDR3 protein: CASSLGWNTEAFF. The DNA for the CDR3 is TGTGCCAGCAGCTTGGGCTGGAACACTGAAGCTTTCTTT.